This entry is about one T cell receptor (beta chain). Its antigen is currently unknown. The sample comes from a study of T cell responses to AZD1222 COVID-19 vaccine. Study-level points and caveats: Clonal diversity was possibly underestimated, and the donors were mostly white British, with more females. Nearly half of spike-specific TCRs reportedly target unmutated variant regions. Two AZD1222 administrations were followed by greater Spike-specific TCR breadth and depth.

Assay used: immunoSEQ multiplex PCR; TCRdb lists only in-frame clones, some missing. The sample holds about 72,000 clones, more than 80% seen once. The sequence came from an adult in good health. Sequencing was performed on peripheral blood, taken on day 0 of AZD1222 vaccination.

The CDR3 protein is CASSKSDNLPEAFF. Here the CDR3 DNA reads TGTGCCAGCAGTAAATCGGACAACTTGCCCGAGGCTTTCTTT. The rearrangement links TRBV6-1 to TRBJ1-1; TRBD1 is a possible D gene (5 bases). Looked up from germline, CDR1 is MNHNS and CDR2 is SASEGT. The CDR3 spans 14 residues. V lost 5 bases and J 11 bases, leaving 21 bases between the germline ends.